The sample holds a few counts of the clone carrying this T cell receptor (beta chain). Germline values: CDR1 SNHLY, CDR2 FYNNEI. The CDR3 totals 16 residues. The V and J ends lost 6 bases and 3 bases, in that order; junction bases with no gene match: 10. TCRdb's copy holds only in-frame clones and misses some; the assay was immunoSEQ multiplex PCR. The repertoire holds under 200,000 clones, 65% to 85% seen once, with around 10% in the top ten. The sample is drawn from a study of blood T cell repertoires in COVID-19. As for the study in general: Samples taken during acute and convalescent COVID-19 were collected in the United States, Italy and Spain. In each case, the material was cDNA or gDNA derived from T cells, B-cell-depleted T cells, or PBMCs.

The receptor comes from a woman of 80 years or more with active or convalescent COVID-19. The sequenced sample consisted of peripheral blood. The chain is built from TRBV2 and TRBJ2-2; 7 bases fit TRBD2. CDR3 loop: CASRKDLGGYTGELFF. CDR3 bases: TGTGCCAGCAGGAAGGACCTCGGGGGGTACACCGGGGAGCTGTTTTTT.